This TCR beta chain was retrieved from a study of T cells in tumors and immune-related adverse events. Assay used: immunoSEQ multiplex PCR; TCRdb lists only in-frame clones, some missing. The sample contains 7,900 or so clones, around 94% of which appear only once. The CDR3 consists of 16 residues. The V gene end was trimmed by 2 bases and the J gene end by 3 bases; junction bases not matched to a gene: 5. The V gene's germline CDR1 is LNHDA and CDR2 SQIVND (reference sequence). The chain carries TRBV19 and TRBJ1-1, with 11 bases matching TRBD1. The receptor's source is a female donor with metastatic renal cell carcinoma. The specimen was lymph node tissue, collected from a patient treated with anti-PD-1 therapy. CDR3 coding DNA: TGTGCCAGTAGTATACCTTGGGGACAGGGGGACACTGAAGCTTTCTTT. Protein sequence: CASSIPWGQGDTEAFF.